The 2 T cell receptor beta chains in this list originate from one sample, sequenced in a study of T cell repertoires in cytomegalovirus infection. In TCRdb, the reads were re-called with MiXCR into one record per CDR3 protein. The table has 150,000 to 200,000 distinct CDR3 sequences, about an eighth seen once. Sequencing was performed on PBMCs. Receptors originate from a human donor in good health (CMV status not recorded). Some clones in this sample may be carry-over from other donors' samples.

V and J are TRBV5-4 and TRBJ2-1, with 12 bases aligning to TRBD2. Germline CDR1 SGHNT, CDR2 YYREEE (reference sequence). Germline trimming cut 5 bases from V and 9 bases from J; bases unmatched to any gene: 18. The CDR3 spans 18 residues. In DNA form, the CDR3 reads TGTGCCAGCAGATACGGACACCTACTAGCGGGAGGACGGAGTGAGCAGTTCTTC. The encoded protein is CASRYGHLLAGGRSEQFF.

This clonotype was found many times. The V call is TRBV6-6, the J call TRBJ2-7; D remains unclear. Germline CDR1 is MNHNY and CDR2 is SVGAGI (reference sequence). Trimming left V 0 bases short and J 3 bases short, with 15 bases between. This CDR3 comprises 16 residues. CDR3 in amino acids: CASSYSTPRLNYEQYF. The DNA of the CDR3 is TGTGCCAGCAGTTACTCCACTCCCCGTCTCAACTACGAGCAGTACTTC.